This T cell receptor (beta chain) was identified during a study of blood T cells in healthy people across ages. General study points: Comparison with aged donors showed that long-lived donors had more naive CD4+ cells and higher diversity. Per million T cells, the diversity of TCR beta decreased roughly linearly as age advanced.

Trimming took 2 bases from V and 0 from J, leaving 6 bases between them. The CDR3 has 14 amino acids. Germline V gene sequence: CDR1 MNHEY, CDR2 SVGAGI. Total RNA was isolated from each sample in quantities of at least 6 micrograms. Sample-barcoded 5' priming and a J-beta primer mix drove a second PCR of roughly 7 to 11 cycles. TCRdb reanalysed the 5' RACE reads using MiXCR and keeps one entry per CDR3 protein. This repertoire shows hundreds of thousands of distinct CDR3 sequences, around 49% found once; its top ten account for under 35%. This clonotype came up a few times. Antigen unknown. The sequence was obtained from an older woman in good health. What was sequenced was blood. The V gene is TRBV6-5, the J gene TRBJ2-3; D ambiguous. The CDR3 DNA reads TGTGCCAGCAGTTACACCGAGAGCACAGATACGCAGTATTTT. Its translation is CASSYTESTDTQYF.